Listed below are T cell receptor beta chains from one sample, sequenced in a study of beta chain features in type 1 diabetes. TCRdb's table, derived via immunoSEQ multiplex PCR, lists solely in-frame clones and lacks some. The sample lists 600,000 to 700,000 clones; over 10% were seen once. The sample taken for sequencing was naive CD4+ T cells from blood. The receptors shown here come from a man aged 30 to 39 with type 1 diabetes. Each CDR3 is given with its conserved first and last residue. D genes are given only for firm matches. Clone size, where shown, is once, few, many, or a class for clones that have expanded.

abundance: -; j_gene: TRBJ2-1; v_gene: TRBV7-2; d_gene: TRBD1; CDR3nt: TGTGCCAGCAGCTTAGATGTCCAGGACAGGGCCCTCTTC; CDR3aa: CASSLDVQDRALF
abundance: -; j_gene: TRBJ1-3; v_gene: TRBV15; d_gene: -; CDR3nt: TGTGCCACCAGCAGGGTTACAGGAAACACCATATATTTT; CDR3aa: CATSRVTGNTIYF
abundance: -; j_gene: TRBJ2-5; v_gene: TRBV28; d_gene: -; CDR3nt: TGTGCCAGCCTTGCAGCACCGGAGACCCAGTACTTC; CDR3aa: CASLAAPETQYF
abundance: few; j_gene: TRBJ1-6; v_gene: TRBV18; d_gene: -; CDR3nt: TGTGCCAGCTCACAGGGGAATCGGCAGAATTCACCCCTCCACTTT; CDR3aa: CASSQGNRQNSPLHF
abundance: -; j_gene: TRBJ2-6; v_gene: TRBV5-4; d_gene: -; CDR3nt: TGTGCCAGCAGCCCGTCCGGAGGGGACAGAGGTTTCTCTGGGGCCAACGTCCTGACTTTC; CDR3aa: CASSPSGGDRGFSGANVLTF
abundance: -; j_gene: TRBJ2-5; v_gene: TRBV7-2; d_gene: -; CDR3nt: TGTGCCAGCAGCTTAGGGGCAGCGCAAGAGACCCAGTACTTC; CDR3aa: CASSLGAAQETQYF
abundance: -; j_gene: TRBJ2-5; v_gene: TRBV6-1; d_gene: TRBD2; CDR3nt: TGTGCCAGCAGTGAAACGGGAGGGAGTAAAGAGACCCAGTACTTC; CDR3aa: CASSETGGSKETQYF
abundance: few; j_gene: TRBJ2-5; v_gene: TRBV4-1; d_gene: -; CDR3nt: TGTGCCAGCAGCCAAGACCTAGCACGGGAGACCCAGTACTTC; CDR3aa: CASSQDLARETQYF
abundance: few; j_gene: TRBJ2-7; v_gene: TRBV29-1; d_gene: TRBD1; CDR3nt: TGCAGCGCTAGGGACAGGGCCTACGAGCAGTACTTC; CDR3aa: CSARDRAYEQYF
abundance: few; j_gene: TRBJ1-1; v_gene: TRBV6-5; d_gene: TRBD1; CDR3nt: TGTGCCACTAGGACATTTGCGACAGGGGACACTGAAGCTTTCTTT; CDR3aa: CATRTFATGDTEAFF
abundance: -; j_gene: TRBJ2-5; v_gene: TRBV7-2; d_gene: -; CDR3nt: TGTGCCAGCAGCTTAGGCCAGAGAGAGACCCAGTACTTC; CDR3aa: CASSLGQRETQYF
abundance: few; j_gene: TRBJ1-2; v_gene: TRBV7-9; d_gene: TRBD1; CDR3nt: TGTGCCAGCAGCTTAGACAGGGGCTATGGCTACACCTTC; CDR3aa: CASSLDRGYGYTF
abundance: few; j_gene: TRBJ2-3; v_gene: TRBV19; d_gene: TRBD2; CDR3nt: TGTGCCAGTAACCCTGGCTGGCTAGCGGGGAGCACAGATACGCAGTATTTT; CDR3aa: CASNPGWLAGSTDTQYF
abundance: -; j_gene: TRBJ1-4; v_gene: TRBV19; d_gene: TRBD1; CDR3nt: TGTGCCAGTAGTATCGCCGGGACAGGGCCTGAAAAACTGTTTTTT; CDR3aa: CASSIAGTGPEKLFF
abundance: -; j_gene: TRBJ2-2; v_gene: TRBV19; d_gene: -; CDR3nt: TGTGCCAGTGCGGGACAGAACACCGGGGAGCTGTTTTTT; CDR3aa: CASAGQNTGELFF
abundance: few; j_gene: TRBJ2-7; v_gene: TRBV6-5; d_gene: TRBD2; CDR3nt: TGTGCCAGCAGTTACTCCACGACTAGCGGGGGCTACGAGCAGTACTTC; CDR3aa: CASSYSTTSGGYEQYF
abundance: few; j_gene: TRBJ2-2; v_gene: TRBV7-2; d_gene: -; CDR3nt: TGTGCCAGCAGCTTGATGGCCGGGGAGCTGTTTTTT; CDR3aa: CASSLMAGELFF
abundance: -; j_gene: TRBJ2-7; v_gene: TRBV14; d_gene: -; CDR3nt: TGTGCCAGCAGCCAAGAAGGCGGAGGATTTTACGAGCAGTACTTC; CDR3aa: CASSQEGGGFYEQYF
abundance: few; j_gene: TRBJ2-1; v_gene: TRBV14; d_gene: TRBD2; CDR3nt: TGTGCCAGCAGCCCCCTAGCGGGGGGGCGGAATGAGCAGTTCTTC; CDR3aa: CASSPLAGGRNEQFF
abundance: -; j_gene: TRBJ1-4; v_gene: TRBV5-1; d_gene: -; CDR3nt: TGCGCCAGCAGCTTGGGGACAGCAACTAATGAAAAACTGTTTTTT; CDR3aa: CASSLGTATNEKLFF
abundance: -; j_gene: TRBJ2-2; v_gene: TRBV18; d_gene: TRBD1; CDR3nt: TGTGCCAGCTCCCCCGGACAGGGGGCCTTCACCGGGGAGCTGTTTTTT; CDR3aa: CASSPGQGAFTGELFF
abundance: few; j_gene: TRBJ2-7; v_gene: TRBV2; d_gene: -; CDR3nt: TGTGCCGGGGGACCCTCCTACGAGCAGTACTTC; CDR3aa: CAGGPSYEQYF
abundance: few; j_gene: TRBJ1-1; v_gene: TRBV6-6; d_gene: TRBD1; CDR3nt: TGTGCCAGCAGTGATGGGGACAGCATGAACACTGAAGCTTTCTTT; CDR3aa: CASSDGDSMNTEAFF
abundance: -; j_gene: TRBJ2-3; v_gene: TRBV19; d_gene: -; CDR3nt: TGTGCCAGTAGTATAGTAAGGATATCCACAGATACGCAGTATTTT; CDR3aa: CASSIVRISTDTQYF
abundance: -; j_gene: TRBJ2-7; v_gene: TRBV14; d_gene: -; CDR3nt: TGTGCCAGCAGCCAAGTGGGGGCAGGTTTATCTAGAGAGCAGTACTTC; CDR3aa: CASSQVGAGLSREQYF
abundance: -; j_gene: TRBJ2-1; v_gene: TRBV21-1; d_gene: -; CDR3nt: TGTGCCAGCAGCACCCGGAGTAGTCGGACCGAGCAGTTCTTC; CDR3aa: CASSTRSSRTEQFF
abundance: -; j_gene: TRBJ1-1; v_gene: TRBV27; d_gene: -; CDR3nt: TGTGCCAGCAGTTTAAAAGCAGGGTGGGAGAACACTGAAGCTTTCTTT; CDR3aa: CASSLKAGWENTEAFF
abundance: -; j_gene: TRBJ2-3; v_gene: TRBV5-1; d_gene: TRBD2; CDR3nt: TGCGCCAGCAGCCACTCAGCGGGGGGTTACACAGATACGCAGTATTTT; CDR3aa: CASSHSAGGYTDTQYF
abundance: -; j_gene: TRBJ1-3; v_gene: TRBV13; d_gene: TRBD1; CDR3nt: TGTGCCAGCAGCCGGGACAGGGTCGCTGGAAACACCATATATTTT; CDR3aa: CASSRDRVAGNTIYF
abundance: few; j_gene: TRBJ2-6; v_gene: TRBV9; d_gene: -; CDR3nt: TGTGCCAGCAGCGTAGGGTCTGGGGCCAACGTCCTGACTTTC; CDR3aa: CASSVGSGANVLTF
abundance: -; j_gene: TRBJ2-3; v_gene: TRBV7-2; d_gene: TRBD2; CDR3nt: TGTGCCAGCAGCTCACTGGGACTAGGCACAGATACGCAGTATTTT; CDR3aa: CASSSLGLGTDTQYF
abundance: -; j_gene: TRBJ1-1; v_gene: TRBV14; d_gene: -; CDR3nt: TGTGCCAGCAGCCAAAGCCTCGGGACCGCCGCGAACACTGAAGCTTTCTTT; CDR3aa: CASSQSLGTAANTEAFF
abundance: -; j_gene: TRBJ2-2; v_gene: TRBV29-1; d_gene: -; CDR3nt: TGCAGCGCCTCGGGGTTCCAGGGTGTTCGCACCGGGGAGCTGTTTTTT; CDR3aa: CSASGFQGVRTGELFF